The entry that follows covers one TCR beta chain sequence. The antigen is unknown. The data originate from a study of shared clonotypes between healthy human individuals. In the original analysis: ImmunoSEQ output lacked quality scores and full-length reads, limiting matched filtering. Using immunoSEQ multiplex PCR, the repertoire was profiled, and TCRdb retains in-frame clones only, with some absent. V and J calls and clone size follow that table, whereas D and trimming were derived from the DNA. This table holds more than 2 million clones, around 95% found once. Positive CCR7 selection of CD45RO-negative cells yielded the naive CD8 cells, and terminally differentiated effector memory CD45RA+ cells were excluded. Study results and caveats: For naive CD4 cells, roughly 5% of clonotypes were shared across four donors. As a rule, naive subsets had a larger estimated richness than memory subsets.

This TCR came from a man aged 18 to 30 in good health. Some clones in this sample may be carry-over from other donors' samples. Sequences were obtained from naive CD8+ T cells from PBMCs.

The CDR3 coding sequence is TGTGCCAGCAGCTGGCACCGGAGCACCTACGAGCAGTACTTC. It is translated as CASSWHRSTYEQYF. The chain uses TRBV5-8 and TRBJ2-7; D is ambiguous. CDR3 length: 14 residues. V shed 3 bases and J shed 2 bases, with 12 bases lying between them. The germline V gene has CDR1 SGHTS and CDR2 YDEGEE.